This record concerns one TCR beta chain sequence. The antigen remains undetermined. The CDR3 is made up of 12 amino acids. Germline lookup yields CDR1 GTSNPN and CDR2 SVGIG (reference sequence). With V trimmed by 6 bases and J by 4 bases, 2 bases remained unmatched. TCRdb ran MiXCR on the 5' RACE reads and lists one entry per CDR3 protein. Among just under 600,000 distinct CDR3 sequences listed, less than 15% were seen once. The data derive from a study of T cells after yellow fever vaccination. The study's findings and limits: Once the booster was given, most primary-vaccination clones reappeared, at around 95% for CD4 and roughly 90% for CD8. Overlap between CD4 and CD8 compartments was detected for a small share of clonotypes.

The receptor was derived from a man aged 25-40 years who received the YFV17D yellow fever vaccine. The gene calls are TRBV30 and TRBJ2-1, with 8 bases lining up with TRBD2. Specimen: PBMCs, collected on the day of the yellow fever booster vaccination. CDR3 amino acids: CACSGGYNEQFF. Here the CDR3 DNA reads TGTGCCTGCAGCGGGGGATACAATGAGCAGTTCTTC.